This TCR beta chain was observed in a study of cytomegalovirus exposure and HLA in healthy donors. This CDR3 is 17 amino acids long. The V gene's germline CDR1 is MGHRA and CDR2 YSYEKL. The junction had 11 bases not matched to a gene; V was cut back by 4 bases and J by 4 bases. A multiplex PCR was run with 60 Vbeta primers and 13 Jbeta primers. Clones were sequenced by immunoSEQ multiplex PCR, and TCRdb holds only the in-frame ones, with some missing. This sample yields 99,000 or so clones, of which around 74% are seen a single time; 1.3% belongs to the top ten. This TCR was sampled from a man between 35 and 55 years old in good health and CMV-seronegative. The chain employs TRBV4-1 and TRBJ2-7; 12 bases align to TRBD1. Source material: PBMCs. The CDR3, as DNA: TGCGCCAGCAGCCTCTCAGGAGGGACAGGGGGCTCGTACGAGCAGTACTTC. As protein: CASSLSGGTGGSYEQYF.